Listed here are 26 T cell receptor beta chains from one sample, sequenced in a study of T cell repertoires in ileal Crohn's disease. Sequencing was performed with immunoSEQ multiplex PCR; in TCRdb, only in-frame clones are kept and a portion is missing. Of some 5,100 clones in the sample, about nine tenths were seen once. Input material: ileal tissue. These TCRs come from an adult with Crohn's disease.

J is TRBJ2-3 and V is TRBV19, with TRBD2 identical over 8 bases. This CDR3 is 15 amino acids long. V trimming: 6 bases; J trimming: 3 bases; junction bases outside the gene matches: 8. Germline CDR1 and CDR2: LNHDA and SQIVND (reference sequence). CDR3 bases: TGTGCCAGTAGCCCCCGGGGGGGCCAGACAGATACGCAGTATTTT. Amino acid sequence: CASSPRGGQTDTQYF.

This chain links TRBV2 with TRBJ2-7, with D possibly matching TRBD2 (5 bases). Trimming shortened V by 8 bases and J by 1 base, and 15 bases separated the two germline ends. Germline values: CDR1 SNHLY, CDR2 FYNNEI. This CDR3 spans 14 amino acids. Here the CDR3 DNA reads TGTGCCAGCCAGCGGACGGTTCAGTCCTACGAGCAGTACTTC. Translating gives CASQRTVQSYEQYF.

The chain uses TRBV7-2 and TRBJ2-2; possibly TRBD2 for D (5 bases). The CDR3 runs to 14 residues. Trimming left V 3 bases short and J 1 base short, with 6 bases between. From germline, CDR1 is SGHTA and CDR2 FQGNSA. The chain's CDR3 is CASSFRGNTGELFF. CDR3 in DNA: TGTGCCAGCAGCTTTCGGGGGAACACCGGGGAGCTGTTTTTT.

The chain links TRBV7-9 to TRBJ2-7; D not certain. The germline gives CDR1 SEHNR, CDR2 FQNEAQ (reference sequence). The CDR3 runs 12 residues. V was cut by 5 bases and J by 1 base, with 6 bases left in between. The DNA for the CDR3 is TGTGCCAGCAGCCCCCCGTCCTACGAGCAGTACTTC. It specifies CASSPPSYEQYF. Variable domain in full (rest from reference TRBV7-9 and TRBJ2-7): DTGVSQNPRHKITKRGQNVTFRCDPISEHNRLYWYRQTLGQGPEFLTYFQNEAQLEKSRLLSDRFSAERPKGSFSTLEIQRTEQGDSAMYLCASSPPSYEQYFGPGTRLTVT.

The V gene is TRBV6-1, the J gene TRBJ2-7; 8 nucleotides align to TRBD1. CDR3 length: 14 amino acids. The V segment lost 6 bases and the J segment 2 bases; nucleotides outside the gene matches: 6. The germline V gene has CDR1 MNHNS and CDR2 SASEGT. CDR3 amino acids: CASRGTGGPYEQYF. Here the CDR3 DNA reads TGTGCCAGCAGAGGGACAGGTGGGCCCTACGAGCAGTACTTC.

The rearrangement links TRBV10-3 to TRBJ2-7, with 10 positions matching TRBD2. Germline V gene sequence: CDR1 ENHRY, CDR2 SYGVKD. This CDR3 spans 15 amino acids. J lost 2 bases, V lost 4 bases, and 5 bases had no gene match. The CDR3 protein is CAISVLAGGTYEQYF. CDR3 coding DNA: TGTGCCATCAGTGTATTAGCGGGGGGCACCTACGAGCAGTACTTC.

The chain employs TRBV2 and TRBJ2-5; TRBD1 matches at 9 bases. The V and J ends lost 4 bases and 4 bases, in that order; junction bases with no gene match: 1. Germline CDR1 reads SNHLY; CDR2 reads FYNNEI. This CDR3 has 13 amino acids. The CDR3 coding sequence is TGTGCCAGCAGTGGGGGACAGGGAGAGACCCAGTACTTC. It translates to CASSGGQGETQYF.

The J gene is TRBJ2-5, the V gene TRBV5-4, with D uncertain. V was clipped by 4 bases and J by 6 bases, with 10 bases between them. The CDR3 contains 12 residues. Germline values: CDR1 SGHNT, CDR2 YYREEE (reference sequence). As DNA, the CDR3 is TGTGCCAGCAGCCCGGAGACCCAGACCCAGTACTTC. Protein product: CASSPETQTQYF.

The gene calls are TRBV7-2 and TRBJ2-2, with 7 bases fitting TRBD1. The CDR3 is 16 amino acids. V lost 6 bases and J lost 2; bases outside the gene matches: 9. The germline V gene has CDR1 SGHTA and CDR2 FQGNSA. CDR3: CASSLPRQGNTGELFF. The CDR3 DNA is TGTGCCAGCAGTTTACCAAGACAGGGAAACACCGGGGAGCTGTTTTTT.

There are a few counts of this clone. V is TRBV5-1 and J is TRBJ2-3; 9 bases match TRBD2. The V and J ends lost 3 bases and 2 bases, in that order; junction bases with no gene match: 4. The CDR3 loop spans 15 amino acids. Per germline, CDR1 SGHRS and CDR2 YFSETQ. The DNA of the CDR3 is TGCGCCAGCAGCTCATTAGCGGGGGCCACAGATACGCAGTATTTT. Its protein is CASSSLAGATDTQYF.

V is TRBV2 and J is TRBJ2-7; D unresolved. CDR3 length equals 12 residues. The germline V gene has CDR1 SNHLY and CDR2 FYNNEI. V lost 5 bases and J lost 7, with 12 bases in between. The DNA of the CDR3 is TGTGCCAGCAGTCCCCGCGGCCAGGAGCAGTACTTC. Translation: CASSPRGQEQYF.

The rearrangement links TRBV2 to TRBJ2-2; 8 nucleotides match TRBD2. The J segment lost 4 bases and the V segment lost 0 bases, leaving 13 bases of the junction unmatched. CDR3 length: 19 residues. Germline loops: CDR1 SNHLY, CDR2 FYNNEI. CDR3 nucleotide sequence: TGTGCCAGCAGTGAAGCGAGGGCCCGCAGCGGGGGAGTCACCGGGGAGCTGTTTTTT. Protein product: CASSEARARSGGVTGELFF.

The rearrangement links TRBV14 to TRBJ2-1, with D maybe TRBD1 (6 bases). CDR1 and CDR2 (germline): SGHDN, FVKESK. The germline V and J ends were trimmed by 3 bases and 10 bases, with 19 bases remaining between them. The CDR3 has 15 amino acids. In DNA, the CDR3 is TGTGCCAGCAGCCACCTCAGAGGGGGAACAGGAGAGCAGTTCTTC. Its protein is CASSHLRGGTGEQFF.

This clone was seen a few times. The V call is TRBV5-1, the J call TRBJ2-7; 9 bases are a match to TRBD2. This CDR3 comprises 16 residues. From germline, CDR1 is SGHRS and CDR2 YFSETQ. The J segment lost 2 bases and the V segment lost 2 bases, leaving 8 bases of the junction unmatched. CDR3 region: CASSFHGTSHTYEQYF. CDR3 DNA sequence: TGCGCCAGCAGCTTTCACGGGACTAGCCACACCTACGAGCAGTACTTC. The full variable domain, with the rest looked up from reference TRBV5-1 and TRBJ2-7, is KAGVTQTPRYLIKTRGQQVTLSCSPISGHRSVSWYQQTPGQGLQFLFEYFSETQRNKGNFPGRFSGRQFSNSRSEMNVSTLELGDSALYLCASSFHGTSHTYEQYFGPGTRLTVT.

The V and J genes are TRBV4-1 and TRBJ1-3; no definite D call. The germline V gene encodes CDR1 MGHRA and CDR2 YSYEKL. Trimming removed 1 base at V and 2 bases at J, with 9 bases between. The CDR3 has 15 amino acids. As DNA, the CDR3 is TGCGCCAGCAGCCAAGTTTTTACAACTGGAAACACCATATATTTT. Protein: CASSQVFTTGNTIYF.

This chain joins TRBV6-5 and TRBJ2-1; 7 positions match TRBD1. The V segment lost 6 bases and the J segment 5 bases; nucleotides outside the gene matches: 10. Looked up from germline, CDR1 is MNHEY and CDR2 is SVGAGI. The CDR3 contains 15 residues. This CDR3 is CASSRQGWANNEQFF. The CDR3 bases are TGTGCCAGCAGCCGACAGGGATGGGCAAACAATGAGCAGTTCTTC.

This clone was seen only once. The chain uses TRBV7-5 and TRBJ2-7; TRBD2 is the table's D call and was not checked against the DNA. TRBV7-5 corresponds to a pseudogene. The CDR3 is made up of 12 amino acids. CDR3 bases: TGTGCCAGAAGCATTTTTCGGGGGGAGCAGTACTTC. Protein product: CARSIFRGEQYF.

The chain links TRBV29-1 to TRBJ2-7; TRBD1 aligns across 10 bases. With V trimmed by 5 bases and J by 6 bases, 10 bases remained unmatched. CDR3 length: 14 amino acids. Germline lookup yields CDR1 SQVTM and CDR2 ANQGSEA. The CDR3 protein is CSVLGTGALGEQYF. The CDR3 DNA reads as TGCAGCGTTCTCGGGACAGGGGCCCTAGGCGAGCAGTACTTC.

This chain joins TRBV19 and TRBJ1-1; TRBD1 matches at 9 bases. The V gene's germline CDR1 is LNHDA and CDR2 SQIVND (reference sequence). V shed 8 bases, J shed 6 bases, and the junction held 7 bases outside the gene matches. The CDR3 has 13 residues. The CDR3 DNA is TGTGCCAGTTCCGGACAGGGGTTCTCTGAAGCTTTCTTT. This encodes CASSGQGFSEAFF.

The chain joins TRBV6-4 to TRBJ2-7, with a tentative D call TRBD1 (5 bases). CDR1 MRHNA and CDR2 SNTAGT come from the germline V gene. Trimming pared 2 bases from V and 4 bases from J, leaving 12 bases between. The CDR3 runs to 14 residues. CDR3: CASSDRGWGYEQYF. In nucleotides, the CDR3 is TGTGCCAGCAGTGACAGGGGATGGGGATACGAGCAGTACTTC.

The chain has TRBV25-1 and TRBJ2-2, with a tentative D call TRBD1 (5 bases). Germline values: CDR1 MGHDK, CDR2 SYGVNS. This CDR3 region has 14 residues. V lost 8 bases and J 7 bases, leaving 17 bases between the germline ends. The CDR3, as DNA: TGTGCCAGCCTCCCAGGGAAATGGGGCGGGGAGCTGTTTTTT. It translates to CASLPGKWGGELFF.

This clone has just a few counts. This chain connects TRBV4-2 to TRBJ2-7; TRBD1 matches at 8 bases. The ends lost 3 bases at V and 2 bases at J; junction bases unmatched: 6. Germline V CDR1 and CDR2: LGHNA, YNFKEQ. The CDR3 totals 15 residues. CDR3 in amino acids: CASSQERTGTYEQYF. CDR3 sequence (DNA): TGTGCCAGCAGCCAGGAAAGGACAGGGACCTACGAGCAGTACTTC.

The genes are TRBV2 and TRBJ2-5, with 9 bases matching TRBD2. V trimming: 5 bases; J trimming: 4 bases; junction bases outside the gene matches: 8. This CDR3 spans 15 amino acids. CDR1 is SNHLY and CDR2 is FYNNEI in the germline V gene. The CDR3 region has the DNA TGTGCCAGCAGTAGGGTAATAGCGGGGGTAGAGACCCAGTACTTC. This sequence encodes CASSRVIAGVETQYF.

The DNA of the CDR3 is TGTGCCAGCAGCCAAGATTCGAACTCTTTCCGCGAGCAGTACTTC. The encoded protein is CASSQDSNSFREQYF. The V and J genes are TRBV14 and TRBJ2-7; D call uncertain. Between the trimmed V and J ends, which lost 0 bases and 6 bases, there was a span of 15 bases. The CDR3 length is 15 residues. Germline V gives CDR1 SGHDN, CDR2 FVKESK.

This clone came up a few times. The chain recombines TRBV19 with TRBJ1-1, with 9 bases matching TRBD1. V gave up 7 bases and J gave up 8 bases; unmatched junction bases: 8. Germline CDR1 and CDR2: LNHDA and SQIVND (reference sequence). This CDR3 comprises 13 residues. In DNA, the CDR3 is TGTGCCAGTAACCCCGGACAGGGGCTAGAAGCTTTCTTT. It encodes CASNPGQGLEAFF.

The chain employs TRBV6-6 and TRBJ1-2; no reliable D call. The CDR3 sequence is 15 residues long. Trimming pared 2 bases from V and 8 bases from J, leaving 18 bases between. Germline V gene data show CDR1 as MNHNY and CDR2 as SVGAGI (reference sequence). The CDR3 DNA is TGTGCCAGCAGTTACGGTGTCGGCGGCGCGGAAGGCTACACCTTC. Its protein product is CASSYGVGGAEGYTF.